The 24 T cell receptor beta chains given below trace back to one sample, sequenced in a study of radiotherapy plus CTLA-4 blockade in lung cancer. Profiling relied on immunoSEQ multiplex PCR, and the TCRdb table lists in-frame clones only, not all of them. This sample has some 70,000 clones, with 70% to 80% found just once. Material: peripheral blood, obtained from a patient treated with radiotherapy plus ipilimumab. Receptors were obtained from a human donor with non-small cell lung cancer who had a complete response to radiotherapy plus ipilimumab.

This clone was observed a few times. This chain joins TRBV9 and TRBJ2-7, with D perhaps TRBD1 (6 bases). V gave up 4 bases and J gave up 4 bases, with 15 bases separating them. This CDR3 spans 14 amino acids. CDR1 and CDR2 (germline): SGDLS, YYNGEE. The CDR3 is CASSFGAGTYEQYF. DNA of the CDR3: TGTGCCAGCAGCTTTGGGGCAGGGACATACGAGCAGTACTTC.

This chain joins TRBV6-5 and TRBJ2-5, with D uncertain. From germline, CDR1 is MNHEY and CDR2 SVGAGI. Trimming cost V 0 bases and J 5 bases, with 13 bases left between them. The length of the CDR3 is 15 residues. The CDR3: CASSYSLGGRETQYF. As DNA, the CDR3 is TGTGCCAGCAGTTACTCCCTCGGTGGGCGGGAGACCCAGTACTTC.

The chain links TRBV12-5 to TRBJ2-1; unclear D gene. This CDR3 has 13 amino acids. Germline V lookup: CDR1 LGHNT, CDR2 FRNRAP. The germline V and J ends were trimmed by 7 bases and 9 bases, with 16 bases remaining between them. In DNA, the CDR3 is TGTGCTAGTGTCCCTACTCCCGGCGTTGAGCAGTTCTTC. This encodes CASVPTPGVEQFF.

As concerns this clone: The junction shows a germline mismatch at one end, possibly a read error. CDR3 sequence: CASREAQGPSYEQYF. The CDR3 nucleotides read TGTGCCAGCAGAGAAGCCCAGGGTCCCTCCTACGAGCAGTACTTC. The chain uses TRBV2 and TRBJ2-7; weak D call: TRBD1 (5 bases). The CDR3 is 15 residues long. In germline, CDR1 is SNHLY, CDR2 FYNNEI.

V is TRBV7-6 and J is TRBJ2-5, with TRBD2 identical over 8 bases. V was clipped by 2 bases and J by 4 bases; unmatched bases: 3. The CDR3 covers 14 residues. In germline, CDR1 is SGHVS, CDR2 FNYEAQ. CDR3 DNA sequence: TGTGCCAGCAGCTTATGGGCGGGAGGAGAGACCCAGTACTTC. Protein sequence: CASSLWAGGETQYF.

DNA of the CDR3: TGTGCCAGCAGTTTAATGGACAGAGAACAAGAGACCCAGTACTTC. This gives the protein CASSLMDREQETQYF. The chain couples TRBV5-6 to TRBJ2-5; D might be TRBD1 (6 bases). Per germline, CDR1 SGHDT and CDR2 YYEEEE. V was trimmed by 5 bases and J by 2 bases, leaving 16 bases between them. This CDR3 is 15 amino acids long.

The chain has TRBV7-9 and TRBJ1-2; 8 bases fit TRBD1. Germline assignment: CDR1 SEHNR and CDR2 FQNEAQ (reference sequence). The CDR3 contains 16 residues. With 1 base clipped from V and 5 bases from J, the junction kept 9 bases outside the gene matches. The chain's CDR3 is CASSLVGQGAEYGYTF. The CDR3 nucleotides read TGTGCCAGCAGCTTAGTGGGTCAGGGGGCAGAATATGGCTACACCTTC.

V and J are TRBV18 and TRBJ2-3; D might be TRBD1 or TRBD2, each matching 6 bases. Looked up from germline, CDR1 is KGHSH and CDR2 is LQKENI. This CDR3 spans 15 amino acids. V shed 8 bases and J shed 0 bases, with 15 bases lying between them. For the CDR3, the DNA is TGTGCCAGCGCCGAGTGGGGGGCTAGCACAGATACGCAGTATTTT. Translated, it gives CASAEWGASTDTQYF.

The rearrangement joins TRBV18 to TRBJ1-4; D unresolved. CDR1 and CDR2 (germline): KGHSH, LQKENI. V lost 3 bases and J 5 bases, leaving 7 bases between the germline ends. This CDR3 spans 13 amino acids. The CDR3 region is CASSPSFNEKLFF. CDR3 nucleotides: TGTGCCAGCTCACCCAGCTTCAATGAAAAACTGTTTTTT.

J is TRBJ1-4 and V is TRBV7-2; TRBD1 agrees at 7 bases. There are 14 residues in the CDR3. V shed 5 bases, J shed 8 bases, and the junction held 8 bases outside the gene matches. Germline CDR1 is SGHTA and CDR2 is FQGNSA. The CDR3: CASSVDRAGEKLFF. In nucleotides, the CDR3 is TGTGCCAGCAGCGTCGACAGGGCTGGAGAAAAACTGTTTTTT.

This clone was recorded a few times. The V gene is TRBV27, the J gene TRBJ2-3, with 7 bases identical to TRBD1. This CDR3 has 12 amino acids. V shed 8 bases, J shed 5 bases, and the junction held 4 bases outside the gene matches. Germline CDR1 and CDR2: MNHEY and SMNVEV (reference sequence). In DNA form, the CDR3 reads TGTGCCAGCGGACAGGCAGGAGATACGCAGTATTTT. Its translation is CASGQAGDTQYF.

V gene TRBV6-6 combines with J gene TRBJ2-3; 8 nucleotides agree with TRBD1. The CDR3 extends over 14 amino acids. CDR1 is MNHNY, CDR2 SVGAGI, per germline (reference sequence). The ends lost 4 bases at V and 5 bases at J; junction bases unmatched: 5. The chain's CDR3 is CASSFGQGGDTQYF. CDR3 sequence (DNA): TGTGCCAGCAGTTTCGGACAGGGTGGAGATACGCAGTATTTT.

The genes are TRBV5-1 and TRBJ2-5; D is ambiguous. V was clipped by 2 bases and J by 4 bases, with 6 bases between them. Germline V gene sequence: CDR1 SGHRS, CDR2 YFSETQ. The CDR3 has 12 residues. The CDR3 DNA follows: TGCGCCAGCAGCTTCTTTTTAGAGACCCAGTACTTC. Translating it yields CASSFFLETQYF.

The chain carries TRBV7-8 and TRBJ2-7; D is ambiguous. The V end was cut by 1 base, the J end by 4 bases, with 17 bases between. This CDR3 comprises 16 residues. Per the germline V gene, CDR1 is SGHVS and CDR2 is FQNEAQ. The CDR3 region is CASSLVRFPREYEQYF. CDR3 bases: TGTGCCAGCAGCTTAGTGCGTTTTCCCAGAGAATACGAGCAGTACTTC.

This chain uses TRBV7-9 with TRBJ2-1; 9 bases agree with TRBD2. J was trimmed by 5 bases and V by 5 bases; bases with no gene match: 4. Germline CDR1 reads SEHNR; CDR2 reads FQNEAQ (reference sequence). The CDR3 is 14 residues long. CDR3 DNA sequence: TGTGCCAGCAGCCTGGCTAGCGGGAACAATGAGCAGTTCTTC. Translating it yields CASSLASGNNEQFF.

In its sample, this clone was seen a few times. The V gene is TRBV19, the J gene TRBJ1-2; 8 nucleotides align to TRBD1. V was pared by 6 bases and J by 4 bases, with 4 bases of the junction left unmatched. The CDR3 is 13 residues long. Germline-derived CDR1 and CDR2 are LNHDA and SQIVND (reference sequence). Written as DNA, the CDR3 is TGTGCCAGTAGGGGACAGGCTCTCTATGGCTACACCTTC. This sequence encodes CASRGQALYGYTF.

In DNA, the CDR3 is TGTGCCAGCAGCTTCCGACAGGGGGTTGCAGATACGCAGTATTTT. As protein: CASSFRQGVADTQYF. The chain employs TRBV7-2 and TRBJ2-3, with 9 bases fitting TRBD1. Germline V gene lookup returns CDR1 SGHTA and CDR2 FQGNSA. V lost 3 bases to trimming and J lost 4 bases; unmatched junction nucleotides: 5. The length of the CDR3 is 15 residues.

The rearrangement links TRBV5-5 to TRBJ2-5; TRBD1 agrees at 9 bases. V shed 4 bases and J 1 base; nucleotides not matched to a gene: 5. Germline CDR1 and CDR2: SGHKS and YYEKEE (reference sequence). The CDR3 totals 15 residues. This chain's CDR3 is CASSKGQGFQETQYF. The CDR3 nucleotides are TGTGCCAGCAGCAAGGGACAGGGATTCCAAGAGACCCAGTACTTC. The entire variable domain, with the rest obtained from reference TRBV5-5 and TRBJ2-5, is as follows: DAGVTQSPTHLIKTRGQQVTLRCSPISGHKSVSWYQQVLGQGPQFIFQYYEKEERGRGNFPDRFSARQFPNYSSELNVNALLLGDSALYLCASSKGQGFQETQYFGPGTRLLVL.

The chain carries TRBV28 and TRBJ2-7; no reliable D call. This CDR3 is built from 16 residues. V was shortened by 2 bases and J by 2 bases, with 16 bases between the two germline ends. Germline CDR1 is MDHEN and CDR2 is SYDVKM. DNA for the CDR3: TGTGCCAGCAGTTTAGCCTCTTCTAGTAGTGCCTACGAGCAGTACGTC. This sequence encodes CASSLASSSSAYEQYV.

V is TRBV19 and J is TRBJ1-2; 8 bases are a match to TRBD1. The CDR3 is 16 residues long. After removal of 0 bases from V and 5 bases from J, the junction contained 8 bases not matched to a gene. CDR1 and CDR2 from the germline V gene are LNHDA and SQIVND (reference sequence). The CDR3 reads CASSIDPDRAWYGYTF. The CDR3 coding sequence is TGTGCCAGTAGTATAGATCCGGACAGGGCTTGGTATGGCTACACCTTC.

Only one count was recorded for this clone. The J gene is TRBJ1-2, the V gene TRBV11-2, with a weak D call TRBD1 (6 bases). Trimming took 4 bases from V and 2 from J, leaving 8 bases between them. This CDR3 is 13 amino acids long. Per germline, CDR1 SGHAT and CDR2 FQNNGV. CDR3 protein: CASSSTGNYGYTF. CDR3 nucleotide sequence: TGTGCCAGCAGCTCCACAGGGAACTATGGCTACACCTTC.

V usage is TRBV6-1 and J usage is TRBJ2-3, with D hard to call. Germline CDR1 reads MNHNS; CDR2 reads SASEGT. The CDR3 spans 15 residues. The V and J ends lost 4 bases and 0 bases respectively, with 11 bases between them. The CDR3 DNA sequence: TGTGCCAGCAGTGTAATCGCGGCCAGCACAGATACGCAGTATTTT. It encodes CASSVIAASTDTQYF.

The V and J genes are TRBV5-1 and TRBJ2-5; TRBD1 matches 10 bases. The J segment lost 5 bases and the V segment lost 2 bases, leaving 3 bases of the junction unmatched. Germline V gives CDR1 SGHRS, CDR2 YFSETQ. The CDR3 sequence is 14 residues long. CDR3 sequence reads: CASSFRGQGETQYF. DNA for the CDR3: TGCGCCAGCAGCTTTCGGGGACAGGGGGAGACCCAGTACTTC. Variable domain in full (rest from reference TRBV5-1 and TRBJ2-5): KAGVTQTPRYLIKTRGQQVTLSCSPISGHRSVSWYQQTPGQGLQFLFEYFSETQRNKGNFPGRFSGRQFSNSRSEMNVSTLELGDSALYLCASSFRGQGETQYFGPGTRLLVL.

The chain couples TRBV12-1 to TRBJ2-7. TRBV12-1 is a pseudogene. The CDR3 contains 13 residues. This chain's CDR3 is CASSLDSPYEQYV. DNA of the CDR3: TGTGCCAGCAGCCTTGACTCACCCTACGAGCAGTACGTC.